These T cell receptor beta chains were read from a single sample in a study of blood T cell repertoires in COVID-19. TCRdb's table, derived via immunoSEQ multiplex PCR, lists solely in-frame clones and lacks some. The table includes 95,000 to 100,000 clones, about 80% detected once. The specimen sequenced was peripheral blood. All receptors derive from a human donor in a cohort sampled during active COVID-19. Each CDR3 is given with its conserved first and last residue. The D gene is left open where the match is weak. Only part of the rows carry a size: once, few, many, or a class if the clone is expanded.

>TRBJ2-7|-|TRBV10-3|10|once
TGTGCCACCGGAGACTACGAGCAGTACTTC
CATGDYEQYF
>TRBJ1-1|-|TRBV6-2/TRBV6-3|13|-
TGTGCCAGCAGTTACGGGACTTACACTGAAGCTTTCTTT
CASSYGTYTEAFF
>TRBJ2-1|-|TRBV9|13|-
TGTGCCAGCAGAACGGGACTCTACAATGAGCAGTTCTTC
CASRTGLYNEQFF
>TRBJ2-1|TRBD2|TRBV18|16|-
TGTGCCAGCTCTCCCTCTGCTAGCGGGATTGGTAATGAGCAGTTCTTC
CASSPSASGIGNEQFF
>TRBJ1-2|-|TRBV7-3|12|-
TGTGCCAGCAGCTTTTCGGGTGACGGCTACACCTTC
CASSFSGDGYTF
>TRBJ2-3|-|TRBV12-5|15|-
TGTGCTAGTGGTTTGGATCGACTCCGCACAGATACGCAGTATTTT
CASGLDRLRTDTQYF
>TRBJ2-7|-|TRBV5-4|14|-
TGTGCCAGCAGCGAGGTCTCGGAGAGCTACGAGCAGTACTTC
CASSEVSESYEQYF
>TRBJ2-3|TRBD1|TRBV28|15|-
TGTGCCAGCAGTTTGGGGACAGGGAGCACAGATACGCAGTATTTT
CASSLGTGSTDTQYF
>TRBJ1-4|-|TRBV7-2|15|-
TGTGCCAGCAGCAAAGGACAGTTAAATAATGAAAAACTGTTTTTT
CASSKGQLNNEKLFF
>TRBJ1-2|TRBD1|TRBV12-3/TRBV12-4|13|-
TGTGCCAGCAGTTTTGGGACAGGCTATGGCTACACCTTC
CASSFGTGYGYTF
>TRBJ2-7|TRBD2|TRBV9|14|-
TGTGCCAGCAGCCCCCGACTAGCGGCTTACGAGCAGTACTTC
CASSPRLAAYEQYF
>TRBJ1-6|-|TRBV2|14|few
TGTGCCAGCAGTGAGTCCAGGGTTAATTCACCCCTCCACTTT
CASSESRVNSPLHF
>TRBJ2-1|TRBD2|TRBV13|15|once
TGTGCCAGCAGCTCTAGCGGGAGGGCCCTCACTGAGCAGTTCTTC
CASSSSGRALTEQFF
>TRBJ1-4|TRBD1|TRBV19|15|few
TGTGCCAGTACCCCGGGACAGGGGTCAAATGAAAAACTGTTTTTT
CASTPGQGSNEKLFF
>TRBJ2-3|-|TRBV28|11|-
TGTGCCAGCAGTTTCTACCCAACGCAGTATTTT
CASSFYPTQYF
>TRBJ1-1|-|TRBV5-6|16|once
TGTGCCAGCAGCTTGTTTTATCTCGGTCAGGGCTTTGAAGCTTTCTTT
CASSLFYLGQGFEAFF
>TRBJ2-5|-|TRBV6-5|14|-
TGTGCCAGCAGTCACCGAGGGGGAAAGGAGACCCAGTACTTC
CASSHRGGKETQYF
>TRBJ1-6|-|TRBV28|17|-
TGTGCCAGCAGTTTAGGCGGAGGGGTTATGGGGAATTCACCCCTCCACTTT
CASSLGGGVMGNSPLHF
>TRBJ2-7|-|TRBV28|16|-
TGTGCCAGCAGTCCCACAGGGTACTACCTATCCTACGAGCAGTACTTC
CASSPTGYYLSYEQYF
>TRBJ2-7|-|TRBV5-5|15|-
TGTGCCAGCAGCCTTTTCACAGGGAGGGCGAGCGAGCAGTACTTC
CASSLFTGRASEQYF
>TRBJ2-7|-|TRBV4-1|15|-
TGCGCCAGCAGCCAAGGGGCCTCGAGCTCCTACGAGCAGTACTTC
CASSQGASSSYEQYF
>TRBJ1-1|TRBD1|TRBV6-5|14|-
TGTGCCAGCAGTCCAGGGGACAGGGGGACTGAAGCTTTCTTT
CASSPGDRGTEAFF
>TRBJ1-2|TRBD1|TRBV6-5|12|-
TGTGCCAGCAGAAACCAGGGGGGTGGCTACACCTTC
CASRNQGGGYTF
>TRBJ2-1|TRBD2|TRBV10-1|14|-
TGCGCCAGCAGACTAGCGGGGGCGGGCAATGAGCAGTTCTTC
CASRLAGAGNEQFF
>TRBJ2-7|TRBD1|TRBV18|16|-
TGTGCCAGCTCACCCCAGGGACAGGGGGCTTCCTACGAGCAGTACTTC
CASSPQGQGASYEQYF
>TRBJ2-3|TRBD2|TRBV13|21|-
TGTGCCAGCAGCTTAGGCCGCTGGGGGCTAGCGGGGATGGGGAAAACAGATACGCAGTATTTT
CASSLGRWGLAGMGKTDTQYF
>TRBJ2-1|TRBD1|TRBV2|15|few
TGTGCCAGCAGTCCCCGAGACAGGGGCTACAATGAGCAGTTCTTC
CASSPRDRGYNEQFF
>TRBJ2-5|-|TRBV19|19|once
TGTGCCAGTAGTATTAGAGGTTCGGGTCTAGCTTTTGCCGAAGAGACCCAGTACTTC
CASSIRGSGLAFAEETQYF
>TRBJ2-7|-|TRBV11-3|14|-
TGTGCCAGCAGTCGGACAGAGCCCTCCTACGAGCAGTACTTC
CASSRTEPSYEQYF
>TRBJ1-4|-|TRBV7-8|15|-
TGTGCCAGCAGCTTAGTGTCGGTGGCAGGTGAAAAACTGTTTTTT
CASSLVSVAGEKLFF
>TRBJ2-3|TRBD2|TRBV3-1/TRBV3-2|17|-
TGTGCCAGCAGCAGACCCGCGGGGGGGCCATTCCCAGATACGCAGTATTTT
CASSRPAGGPFPDTQYF
>TRBJ2-5|TRBD1|TRBV7-9|15|-
TGTGCCAGCAGCTTACTGGGACAGCTCCAAGAGACCCAGTACTTC
CASSLLGQLQETQYF
>TRBJ2-5|-|TRBV7-2|12|-
TGTGCCAGCAGCTCCCTCGGGGAGACCCAGTACTTC
CASSSLGETQYF
>TRBJ2-1|-|TRBV6-6|12|-
TGTGCCAGCAGTTACTCGGGGCAGGGGCAGTTCTTC
CASSYSGQGQFF
>TRBJ2-7|TRBD1|TRBV27|15|-
TGTGCCAGCGTAAATTTCCGGGACAGGATCTACGAGCAGTACTTC
CASVNFRDRIYEQYF
>TRBJ2-1|TRBD2|TRBV15|14|-
TGTGCCACCAGACTGACTAGCGGGATCGATGAGCAGTTCTTC
CATRLTSGIDEQFF
>TRBJ1-2|-|TRBV10-3|14|-
TGTGCCATCAGTGAGGTGGGGGGGGCGGATGGCTACACCTTC
CAISEVGGADGYTF
>TRBJ2-1|TRBD2|TRBV9|15|few
TGTGCCAGCAGCCCAGGACTAGCGGGAGGGAATGAGCAGTTCTTC
CASSPGLAGGNEQFF
>TRBJ2-1|TRBD1|TRBV6-2/TRBV6-3|15|-
TGTGCCAGCAGCGAACGACAGGGAATCTTTAATGAGCAGTTCTTC
CASSERQGIFNEQFF
>TRBJ1-5|TRBD1|TRBV6-5|14|-
TGTGCCAGCAAACGGACAGGGCTTAATCAGCCCCAGCATTTT
CASKRTGLNQPQHF
>TRBJ2-1|-|TRBV12-5|12|once
TGTGCTAGTGGTTTGCCATTCAATGAGCAGTTCTTC
CASGLPFNEQFF
>TRBJ2-1|-|TRBV27|14|-
TGTGCCAGCACCCCCGGGACTCCCTACAATGAGCAGTTCTTC
CASTPGTPYNEQFF
>TRBJ2-5|TRBD2|TRBV11-1|13|-
TGTGCCAGCGGCGCGGGGGGAAAAGAGACCCAGTACTTC
CASGAGGKETQYF
>TRBJ1-1|-|TRBV6-4|14|-
TGTGCCAGCAGCCTTGACAGGAGGAACACTGAAGCTTTCTTT
CASSLDRRNTEAFF
>TRBJ2-3|-|TRBV19|16|-
TGTGCCAGTAGTCCCCGATGGGCCTCTAGCACAGATACGCAGTATTTT
CASSPRWASSTDTQYF
>TRBJ1-1|-|TRBV6-2/TRBV6-3|15|-
TGTGCCAGCAGTGACGCGGCAGCCTTGAACACTGAAGCTTTCTTT
CASSDAAALNTEAFF
>TRBJ1-4|TRBD1|TRBV18|15|-
TGTGCCAGCTCACACGGGACAGGGGGTCTCGAAAAACTGTTTTTT
CASSHGTGGLEKLFF
>TRBJ1-1|TRBD1|TRBV4-1|18|-
TGCGCCAGCAGCCAAGCGTTCGGGACAGGGTCCCCCAACACTGAAGCTTTCTTT
CASSQAFGTGSPNTEAFF
>TRBJ2-7|-|TRBV15|15|-
TGTGCCACCAGCAGAGATTCGGCAGGGTTGGGCGAGCAGTACTTC
CATSRDSAGLGEQYF
>TRBJ2-6|-|TRBV10-2|13|once
TGCGCCAGCACCGGCTCTGGGGCCAACGTCCTGACTTTC
CASTGSGANVLTF
>TRBJ2-2|TRBD2|TRBV9|18|-
TGTGCCAGCAGCGTAAAGGCTAGCGGGAGGGCGAACACCGGGGAGCTGTTTTTT
CASSVKASGRANTGELFF
>TRBJ2-7|-|TRBV5-1|12|few
TGCGCCAGCAGCTTGGGAGACTACGAGCAGTACTTC
CASSLGDYEQYF
>TRBJ2-1|TRBD2|TRBV29-1|14|-
TGCAGCGTTTCCGGGACTAGCGGGACCGGGGAGCAGTTCTTC
CSVSGTSGTGEQFF
>TRBJ2-1|-|TRBV4-2|16|-
TGTGCCAGCAGCCAAGTTTACCTAGAGATGAACAATGAGCAGTTCTTC
CASSQVYLEMNNEQFF
>TRBJ1-1|-|TRBV3-1/TRBV3-2|11|-
TGTGCCAGCACCGAAAGGGGTGAAGCTTTCTTT
CASTERGEAFF
>TRBJ1-2|TRBD1|TRBV7-8|14|-
TGTGCCAGCAGCCAAGGGAGACAGGGTGGAGGCTACACCTTC
CASSQGRQGGGYTF
>TRBJ2-1|-|TRBV12-3/TRBV12-4|13|-
TGTGCCAGCAGTTCGCAGGGCTACAATGAGCAGTTCTTC
CASSSQGYNEQFF
>TRBJ2-1|-|TRBV5-8|12|-
TGTGCCAGCAGCTTGTCACAAGCGGAAACGTTCTTC
CASSLSQAETFF
>TRBJ2-1|-|TRBV7-6|16|-
TGTGCCAGCAGCGCCGAGGCGACGAGCTCCTACAATGAGCAGTTCTTC
CASSAEATSSYNEQFF